This T cell receptor (beta chain) was found in a study of tumor and adjacent non-tumor tissue in lung cancer. This clonotype has a handful of counts. No cell sorting was done before RNA was extracted from the tissue. TCRbeta libraries were built with three rounds of nested PCR, modified from ARM-PCR. A single record per CDR3 protein comes from TCRdb applying MiXCR to the multiplex PCR reads. The table includes 84,000 or so distinct CDR3 sequences, around 59% detected once. CDR1 is SGHRS and CDR2 is YFSETQ in the germline V gene. V shed 4 bases and J 0 bases; nucleotides not matched to a gene: 2. CDR3 length: 15 residues.

Sequenced sample: lung tumor tissue. This chain connects TRBV5-1 to TRBJ2-1; 9 bases fit TRBD2. The source is a man between 65 and 85 years old with non-small cell lung cancer. The chain's CDR3 is CASSGSGSSYNEQFF. As DNA, the CDR3 is TGCGCCAGCAGCGGTAGCGGGAGCTCCTACAATGAGCAGTTCTTC.